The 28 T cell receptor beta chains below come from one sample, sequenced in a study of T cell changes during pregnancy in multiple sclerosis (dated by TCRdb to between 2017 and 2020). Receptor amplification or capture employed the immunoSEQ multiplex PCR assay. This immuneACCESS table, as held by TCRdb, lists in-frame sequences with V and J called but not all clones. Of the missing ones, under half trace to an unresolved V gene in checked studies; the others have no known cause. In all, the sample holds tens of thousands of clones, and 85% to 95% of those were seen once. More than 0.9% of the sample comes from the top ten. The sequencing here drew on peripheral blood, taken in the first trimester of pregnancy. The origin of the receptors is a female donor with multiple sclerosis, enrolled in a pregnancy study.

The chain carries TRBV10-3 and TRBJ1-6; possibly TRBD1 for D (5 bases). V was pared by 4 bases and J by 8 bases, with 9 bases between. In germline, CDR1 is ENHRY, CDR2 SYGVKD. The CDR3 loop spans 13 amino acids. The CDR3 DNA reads TGTGCCATCAGTGGGGACTGGGATTCACCCCTCCACTTT. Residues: CAISGDWDSPLHF.

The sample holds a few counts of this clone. The CDR3 loop reads CASSSPGTYEQYF. CDR3 nucleotide sequence: TGTGCCAGCAGTTCCCCAGGGACCTACGAGCAGTACTTC. The chain joins TRBV28 to TRBJ2-7; a weak D match, TRBD1 (5 bases). Trimming shortened V by 4 bases and J by 2 bases, and 9 bases separated the two germline ends. The CDR3 sequence is 13 residues long. Germline CDR1 is MDHEN and CDR2 is SYDVKM.

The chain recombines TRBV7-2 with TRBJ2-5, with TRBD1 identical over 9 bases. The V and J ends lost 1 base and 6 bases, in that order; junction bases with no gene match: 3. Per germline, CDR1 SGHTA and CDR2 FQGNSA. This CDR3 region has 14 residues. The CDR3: CASSLEQGAKTQYF. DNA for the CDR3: TGTGCCAGCAGCTTAGAACAGGGGGCGAAGACCCAGTACTTC.

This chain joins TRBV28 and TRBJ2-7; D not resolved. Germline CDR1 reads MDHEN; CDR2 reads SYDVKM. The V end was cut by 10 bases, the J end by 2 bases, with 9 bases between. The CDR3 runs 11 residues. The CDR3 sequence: CAIADTYEQYF. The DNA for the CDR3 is TGTGCCATCGCGGATACCTACGAGCAGTACTTC. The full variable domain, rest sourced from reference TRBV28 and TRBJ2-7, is DVKVTQSSRYLVKRTGEKVFLECVQDMDHENMFWYRQDPGLGLRLIYFSYDVKMKEKGDIPEGYSVSREKKERFSLILESASTNQTSMYLCAIADTYEQYFGPGTRLTVT.

CDR3 region: CSVESPGTSGTSSYNEQFF. CDR3 DNA sequence: TGCAGCGTCGAAAGCCCCGGGACTAGCGGGACAAGCTCCTACAATGAGCAGTTCTTC. This rearrangement joins TRBV29-1 to TRBJ2-1; 13 positions agree with TRBD2. CDR3 length: 19 residues. V was pared by 6 bases and J by 0 bases, with 14 bases of the junction left unmatched. Germline assignment: CDR1 SQVTM and CDR2 ANQGSEA.

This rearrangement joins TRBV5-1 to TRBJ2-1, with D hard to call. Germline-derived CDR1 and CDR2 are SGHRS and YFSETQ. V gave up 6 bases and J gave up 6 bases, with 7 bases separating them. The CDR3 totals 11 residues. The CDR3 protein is CASTDSNEQFF. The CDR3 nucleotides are TGCGCCAGCACAGACTCCAATGAGCAGTTCTTC.

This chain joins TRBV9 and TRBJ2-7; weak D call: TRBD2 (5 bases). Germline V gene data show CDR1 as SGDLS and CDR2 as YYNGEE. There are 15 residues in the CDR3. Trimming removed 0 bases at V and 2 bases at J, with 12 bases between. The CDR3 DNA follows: TGTGCCAGCAGCGTAGGGACTTCGCCTACCTACGAGCAGTACTTC. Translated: CASSVGTSPTYEQYF.

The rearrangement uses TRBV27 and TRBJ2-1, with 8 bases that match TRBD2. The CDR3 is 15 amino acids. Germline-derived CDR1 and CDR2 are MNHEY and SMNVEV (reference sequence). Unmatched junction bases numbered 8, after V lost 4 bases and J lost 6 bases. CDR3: CASSSGRVGGNEQFF. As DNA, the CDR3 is TGTGCCAGCAGTTCCGGGAGGGTCGGGGGCAATGAGCAGTTCTTC.

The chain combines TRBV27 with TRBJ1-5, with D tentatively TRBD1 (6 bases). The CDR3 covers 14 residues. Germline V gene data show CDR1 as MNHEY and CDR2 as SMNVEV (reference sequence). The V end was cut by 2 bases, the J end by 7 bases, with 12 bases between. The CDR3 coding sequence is TGTGCCAGCAGTTTAGAGAGGGGGGGGCAGCCCCAGCATTTT. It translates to CASSLERGGQPQHF.

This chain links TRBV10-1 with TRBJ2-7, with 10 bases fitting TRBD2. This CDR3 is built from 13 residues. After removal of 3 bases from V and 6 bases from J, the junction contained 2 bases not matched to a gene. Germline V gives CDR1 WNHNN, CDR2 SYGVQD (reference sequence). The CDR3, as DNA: TGCGCCAGCAGTGAAAGCGGGAGGGCCGAGCAGTACTTC. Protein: CASSESGRAEQYF.

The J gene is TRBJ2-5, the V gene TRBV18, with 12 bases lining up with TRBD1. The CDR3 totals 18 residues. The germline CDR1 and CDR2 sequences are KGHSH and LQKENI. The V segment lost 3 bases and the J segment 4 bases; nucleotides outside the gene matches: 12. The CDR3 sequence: CASSPFSPGQGAGETQYF. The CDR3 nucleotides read TGTGCCAGCTCACCCTTTTCTCCGGGACAGGGGGCAGGAGAGACCCAGTACTTC.

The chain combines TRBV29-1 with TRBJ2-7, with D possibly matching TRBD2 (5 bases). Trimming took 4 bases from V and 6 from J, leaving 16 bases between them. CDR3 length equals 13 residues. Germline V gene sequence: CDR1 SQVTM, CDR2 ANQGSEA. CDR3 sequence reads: CSVGGSIVGEQYF. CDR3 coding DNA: TGCAGCGTTGGAGGGTCAATTGTGGGCGAGCAGTACTTC.

The CDR3: CASSSRGKEETQYF. The DNA for the CDR3 is TGTGCCAGCAGTTCCCGGGGGAAGGAGGAGACCCAGTACTTC. The chain joins TRBV27 to TRBJ2-5; maybe TRBD2 (6 bases). This CDR3 is built from 14 residues. Germline CDR1 is MNHEY and CDR2 is SMNVEV (reference sequence). The germline V and J ends were trimmed by 4 bases and 5 bases, with 14 bases remaining between them.

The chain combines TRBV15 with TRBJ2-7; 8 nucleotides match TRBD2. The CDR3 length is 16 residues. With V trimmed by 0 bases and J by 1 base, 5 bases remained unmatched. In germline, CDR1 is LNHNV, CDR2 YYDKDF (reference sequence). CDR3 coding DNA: TGTGCCACCAGCAGAGAAGGCGGGAGGCTTTCCTACGAGCAGTACTTC. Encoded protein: CATSREGGRLSYEQYF. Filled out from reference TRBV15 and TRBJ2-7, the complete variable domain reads DAMVIQNPRYQVTQFGKPVTLSCSQTLNHNVMYWYQQKSSQAPKLLFHYYDKDFNNEADTPDNFQSRRPNTSFCFLDIRSPGLGDTAMYLCATSREGGRLSYEQYFGPGTRLTVT.

CDR3 residues: CASSFLSLAFF. CDR3 nucleotide sequence: TGTGCCAGCAGTTTTTTGTCCCTAGCTTTCTTT. This rearrangement joins TRBV28 to TRBJ1-1; D gene ambiguous. The V gene lost 3 bases and the J gene lost 10 bases, with 9 bases spanning the gap. Germline CDR1 MDHEN, CDR2 SYDVKM. CDR3 size: 11 residues.

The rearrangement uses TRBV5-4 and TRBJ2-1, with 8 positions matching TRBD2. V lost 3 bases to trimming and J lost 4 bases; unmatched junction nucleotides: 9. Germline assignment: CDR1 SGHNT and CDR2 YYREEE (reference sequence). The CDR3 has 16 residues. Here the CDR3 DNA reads TGTGCCAGCAGCTGGGCCGGGACTAGAGGGTACAATGAGCAGTTCTTC. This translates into CASSWAGTRGYNEQFF. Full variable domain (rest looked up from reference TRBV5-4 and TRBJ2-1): ETGVTQSPTHLIKTRGQQVTLRCSSQSGHNTVSWYQQALGQGPQFIFQYYREEENGRGNFPPRFSGLQFPNYSSELNVNALELDDSALYLCASSWAGTRGYNEQFFGPGTRLTVL.

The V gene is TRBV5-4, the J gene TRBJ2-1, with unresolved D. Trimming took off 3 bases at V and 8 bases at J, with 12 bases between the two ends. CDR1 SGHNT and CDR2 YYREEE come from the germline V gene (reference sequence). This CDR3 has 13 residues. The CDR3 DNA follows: TGTGCCAGCAGCTCGGTGCTTTCGGATGAGCAGTTCTTC. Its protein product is CASSSVLSDEQFF.

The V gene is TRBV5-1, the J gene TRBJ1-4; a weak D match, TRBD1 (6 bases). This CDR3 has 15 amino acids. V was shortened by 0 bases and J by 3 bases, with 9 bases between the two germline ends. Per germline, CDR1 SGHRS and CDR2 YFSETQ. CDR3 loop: CASSLDRVPNEKLFF. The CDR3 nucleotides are TGCGCCAGCAGCTTGGACAGGGTCCCTAATGAAAAACTGTTTTTT.

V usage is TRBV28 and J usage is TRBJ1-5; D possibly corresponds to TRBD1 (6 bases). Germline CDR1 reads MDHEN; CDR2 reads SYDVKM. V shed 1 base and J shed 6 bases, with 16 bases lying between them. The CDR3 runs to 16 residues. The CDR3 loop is CASSLSGALGIQPQHF. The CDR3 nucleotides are TGTGCCAGCAGTTTATCAGGGGCGCTAGGGATTCAGCCCCAGCATTTT.

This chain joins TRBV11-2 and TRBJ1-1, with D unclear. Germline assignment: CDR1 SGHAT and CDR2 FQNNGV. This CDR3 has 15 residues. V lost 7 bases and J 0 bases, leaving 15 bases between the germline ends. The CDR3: CASTLSAAVNTEAFF. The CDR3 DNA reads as TGTGCCAGCACTCTGTCAGCGGCCGTGAACACTGAAGCTTTCTTT.

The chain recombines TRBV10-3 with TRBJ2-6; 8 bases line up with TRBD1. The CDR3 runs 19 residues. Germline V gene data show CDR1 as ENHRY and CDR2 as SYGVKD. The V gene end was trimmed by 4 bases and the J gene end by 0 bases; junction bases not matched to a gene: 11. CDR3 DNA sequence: TGTGCCATCAGTGGTTACCCCGGGACAGGAAGCTCTGGGGCCAACGTCCTGACTTTC. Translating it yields CAISGYPGTGSSGANVLTF.

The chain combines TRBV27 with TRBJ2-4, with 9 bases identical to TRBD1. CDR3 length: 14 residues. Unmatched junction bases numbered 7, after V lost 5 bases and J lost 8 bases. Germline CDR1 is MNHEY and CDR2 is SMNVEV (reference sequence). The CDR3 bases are TGTGCCAGCAGTAGCCGGGACAGGGCACACATTCAGTACTTC. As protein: CASSSRDRAHIQYF.

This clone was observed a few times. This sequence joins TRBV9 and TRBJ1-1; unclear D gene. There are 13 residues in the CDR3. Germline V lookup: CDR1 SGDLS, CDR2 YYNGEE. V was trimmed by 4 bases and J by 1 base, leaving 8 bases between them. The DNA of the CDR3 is TGTGCCAGCAGCCGACGACAGAACACTGAAGCTTTCTTT. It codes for CASSRRQNTEAFF.

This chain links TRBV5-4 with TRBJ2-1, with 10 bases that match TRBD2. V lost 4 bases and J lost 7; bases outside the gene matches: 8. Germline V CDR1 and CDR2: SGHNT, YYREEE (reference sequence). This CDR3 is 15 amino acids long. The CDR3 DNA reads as TGTGCCAGCAGCACCGTAGCGGGGGGCCGGAATGAGCAGTTCTTC. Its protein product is CASSTVAGGRNEQFF.

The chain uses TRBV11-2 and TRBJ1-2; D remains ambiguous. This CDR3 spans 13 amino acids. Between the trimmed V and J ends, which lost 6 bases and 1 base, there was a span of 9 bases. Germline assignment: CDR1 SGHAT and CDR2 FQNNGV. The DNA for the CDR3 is TGTGCCAGCAGTTCGCAGGATAACTATGGCTACACCTTC. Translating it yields CASSSQDNYGYTF.

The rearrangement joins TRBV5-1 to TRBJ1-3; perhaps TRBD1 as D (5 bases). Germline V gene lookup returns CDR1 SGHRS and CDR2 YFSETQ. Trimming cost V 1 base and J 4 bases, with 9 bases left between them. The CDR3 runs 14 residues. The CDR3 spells CASSLTGVGNTIYF. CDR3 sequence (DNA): TGCGCCAGCAGCTTGACGGGGGTCGGAAACACCATATATTTT.

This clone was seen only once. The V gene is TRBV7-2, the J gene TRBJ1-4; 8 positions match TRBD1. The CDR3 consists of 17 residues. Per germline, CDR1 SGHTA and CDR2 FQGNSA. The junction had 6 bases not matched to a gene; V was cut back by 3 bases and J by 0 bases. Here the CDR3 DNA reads TGTGCCAGCAGCTTGGATGGACAGGGTGCAACTAATGAAAAACTGTTTTTT. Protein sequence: CASSLDGQGATNEKLFF.

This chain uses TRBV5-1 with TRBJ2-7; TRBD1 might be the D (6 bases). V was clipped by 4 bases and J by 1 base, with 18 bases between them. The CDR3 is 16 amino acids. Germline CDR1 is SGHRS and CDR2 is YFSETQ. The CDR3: CASSRWTENLSYEQYF. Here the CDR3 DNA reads TGCGCCAGCAGCAGATGGACAGAAAACTTATCCTACGAGCAGTACTTC.